A single sample gave rise to the 14 T cell receptor beta chains below, sequenced in a study of cytomegalovirus exposure and HLA in healthy donors. Primers for the PCR totalled 60 Vbeta and 13 Jbeta. The method was immunoSEQ multiplex PCR; TCRdb's version includes in-frame clones alone and lacks a portion of them. In the table there are about 140,000 clones, 77% of which are singletons. The sequencing input was PBMCs. These receptors all come from a male donor in good health and CMV-seronegative.

The J gene is TRBJ1-6, the V gene TRBV6-1; no definite D call. The ends were cut back, 4 bases at V and 10 bases at J, with 8 bases in the middle. The CDR3 has 12 amino acids. Per the germline V gene, CDR1 is MNHNS and CDR2 is SASEGT. This CDR3 is CASSGYESPLHF. CDR3 coding DNA: TGTGCCAGCAGTGGTTATGAGTCACCCCTCCACTTT.

The CDR3 sequence is CASSLGTGDPEAFF. CDR3 nucleotides: TGTGCCAGCAGTTTGGGGACAGGGGACCCTGAAGCTTTCTTT. The V gene is TRBV27, the J gene TRBJ1-1, with 10 bases that match TRBD1. CDR3 length: 14 amino acids. J was trimmed by 6 bases and V by 3 bases; bases with no gene match: 4. Germline V gene lookup returns CDR1 MNHEY and CDR2 SMNVEV (reference sequence).

The chain joins TRBV7-2 to TRBJ1-5; D possibly corresponds to TRBD1 (5 bases). This CDR3 contains 14 residues. Germline V gene lookup returns CDR1 SGHTA and CDR2 FQGNSA. V was trimmed by 4 bases and J by 6 bases, leaving 13 bases between them. CDR3 protein: CASSSRGRAQPQHF. CDR3 coding DNA: TGTGCCAGCAGCTCAAGGGGTAGGGCTCAGCCCCAGCATTTT.

The chain is built from TRBV7-9 and TRBJ2-4, with D possibly being TRBD2 (6 bases). The V end was cut by 4 bases, the J end by 12 bases, with 16 bases between. Germline V gene data show CDR1 as SEHNR and CDR2 as FQNEAQ (reference sequence). The CDR3 runs 13 residues. CDR3 region: CASSSGLGVSQYF. As DNA, the CDR3 is TGTGCCAGCAGCTCGGGACTGGGCGTCAGTCAGTACTTC.

This chain links TRBV25-1 with TRBJ1-1; D is uncertain. V was trimmed by 6 bases and J by 7 bases, leaving 15 bases between them. CDR1 is MGHDK, CDR2 SYGVNS, per germline. The CDR3 contains 13 residues. DNA of the CDR3: TGTGCCAGCAGCGAAGTAGGAGCAGATGAAGCTTTCTTT. Translated, it gives CASSEVGADEAFF.

V usage is TRBV6-1 and J usage is TRBJ1-3, with 10 nucleotides matching TRBD1. Trimming cost V 6 bases and J 8 bases; bases outside gene matches: 4. There are 13 residues in the CDR3. Germline CDR1 MNHNS, CDR2 SASEGT. This CDR3 is CASRTGGWDTIYF. The CDR3 DNA sequence: TGTGCCAGCAGGACAGGGGGCTGGGACACCATATATTTT.

V and J are TRBV27 and TRBJ2-7; no clear D. Trimming stripped 4 bases from V and 2 bases from J, with 15 bases between. CDR3 length: 15 amino acids. CDR1 and CDR2 (germline): MNHEY, SMNVEV (reference sequence). CDR3 region: CASSSISTATYEQYF. As DNA, the CDR3 is TGTGCCAGCAGTTCAATCTCTACTGCCACCTACGAGCAGTACTTC.

This clone has only a few counts. The chain joins TRBV18 to TRBJ2-5; the D is unclear. V was trimmed by 6 bases and J by 2 bases, leaving 10 bases between them. Germline CDR1 is KGHSH and CDR2 is LQKENI. The CDR3 length is 13 residues. DNA of the CDR3: TGTGCCAGCTCGCCTAACCAACAAGAGACCCAGTACTTC. Amino acids: CASSPNQQETQYF. The whole variable domain, filled in from reference TRBV18 and TRBJ2-5, reads NAGVMQNPRHLVRRRGQEARLRCSPMKGHSHVYWYRQLPEEGLKFMVYLQKENIIDESGMPKERFSAEFPKEGPSILRIQQVVRGDSAAYFCASSPNQQETQYFGPGTRLLVL.

V and J are TRBV5-4 and TRBJ2-2; TRBD2 matches at 13 bases. This CDR3 spans 18 amino acids. V trimming: 4 bases; J trimming: 3 bases; junction bases outside the gene matches: 9. CDR1 and CDR2 (germline): SGHNT, YYREEE (reference sequence). The CDR3: CASSPTLGLAGYTGELFF. The DNA of the CDR3 is TGTGCCAGCAGCCCAACCCTGGGACTAGCGGGGTACACCGGGGAGCTGTTTTTT.

This chain links TRBV19 with TRBJ2-7; D gene uncertain. The CDR3 runs to 14 residues. V shed 5 bases and J shed 2 bases, with 13 bases lying between them. Germline assignment: CDR1 LNHDA and CDR2 SQIVND (reference sequence). CDR3 nucleotide sequence: TGTGCCAGTAGTTTGAGAGACGGAGCCTACGAGCAGTACTTC. Its protein product is CASSLRDGAYEQYF.

The chain links TRBV7-8 to TRBJ2-5, with 7 positions matching TRBD2. There are 16 residues in the CDR3. Losses at the gene ends were 1 base for V and 2 bases for J; bases not matched to a gene: 7. Per germline, CDR1 SGHVS and CDR2 FQNEAQ. The CDR3 coding sequence is TGTGCCAGCAGCTTAGAAGGAAGCGGGGTTCAAGAGACCCAGTACTTC. The encoded protein is CASSLEGSGVQETQYF. The complete variable domain, with remaining parts taken from reference TRBV7-8 and TRBJ2-5, reads GAGVSQSPRYKVAKRGQDVALRCDPISGHVSLFWYQQALGQGPEFLTYFQNEAQLDKSGLPSDRFFAERPEGSVSTLKIQRTQQEDSAVYLCASSLEGSGVQETQYFGPGTRLLVL.

The chain employs TRBV19 and TRBJ1-2, with TRBD1 matching over 8 bases. CDR3 length equals 13 residues. Looked up from germline, CDR1 is LNHDA and CDR2 is SQIVND (reference sequence). The V and J ends lost 8 bases and 4 bases, in that order; junction bases with no gene match: 6. CDR3 loop: CASRAGQAYGYTF. In DNA form, the CDR3 reads TGTGCCAGTCGGGCGGGACAGGCCTATGGCTACACCTTC.

The chain recombines TRBV5-8 with TRBJ2-7, with 9 positions matching TRBD1. The CDR3 runs to 16 residues. The V gene's germline CDR1 is SGHTS and CDR2 YDEGEE. The J segment lost 2 bases and the V segment lost 4 bases, leaving 10 bases of the junction unmatched. This CDR3 is CASSPRTDRGTYEQYF. The CDR3 bases are TGTGCCAGCAGCCCTAGGACGGACAGGGGAACCTACGAGCAGTACTTC.

The chain couples TRBV10-2 to TRBJ2-7; 9 bases fit TRBD2. Germline CDR1 is WSHSY and CDR2 is SAAADI. This CDR3 has 15 amino acids. V shed 9 bases and J 3 bases; nucleotides not matched to a gene: 12. CDR3 in DNA: TGCGCCAGTGGGGTAGCGGGAGTTCTTCTCTACGAGCAGTACTTC. It codes for CASGVAGVLLYEQYF.